Listed below are T cell receptor beta chains from one sample, sequenced in a study of cytomegalovirus exposure and HLA in healthy donors. Generated by immunoSEQ multiplex PCR, the TCRdb table keeps only in-frame clones and is missing some. The sample includes 120,000 or so clones, 55% to 75% of them seen just once. Sequenced input: PBMCs. These receptors came from a man younger than 40 in good health and CMV-seronegative. The CDR3 runs from the conserved cysteine through the conserved F or W. The D gene is left open where the match is weak. Clone size is not always given. Where it is, it says once, few, many or a class for expanded clones.

J gene	clone size	D gene	V gene	CDR3 DNA	CDR3 protein
TRBJ1-5	NA	NA	TRBV30	TGTGCCTGGAGTGACAGGGAGAACGGACAGCCCCAGCATTTT	CAWSDRENGQPQHF
TRBJ1-1	NA	NA	TRBV9	TGTGCCAGCAGCAGGGGGATAGGCACTGAAGCTTTCTTT	CASSRGIGTEAFF
TRBJ1-6	NA	NA	TRBV13	TGTGCCAGCAGCTTAGAACAGGGCAATTCACCCCTCCACTTT	CASSLEQGNSPLHF
TRBJ1-2	few	NA	TRBV15	TGTGCCACCAGCGGATCAGGATTACGGGGCTACACCTTC	CATSGSGLRGYTF
TRBJ1-1	NA	NA	TRBV19	TGTGCCAGTAGTGACTCGGGTGGTGAAGCTTTCTTT	CASSDSGGEAFF
TRBJ1-2	few	TRBD1	TRBV6-1	TGTGCCAGCAGACGACAGGGTGGCTACACCTTC	CASRRQGGYTF
TRBJ1-6	NA	TRBD1	TRBV13	TGTGCCAGCAGCTCCAGCGAGACAGGGACAAGCTCCTATAATTCACCCCTCCACTTT	CASSSSETGTSSYNSPLHF
TRBJ1-5	NA	TRBD1	TRBV6-6	TGTGCCAGCAGTTACTCTCGGACAGGGGAACGACAGCCCCAGCATTTT	CASSYSRTGERQPQHF
TRBJ2-7	NA	TRBD2	TRBV27	TGTGCCAGCAGTTCAACCGGGACTACCTACGAGCAGTACTTC	CASSSTGTTYEQYF
TRBJ2-3	NA	NA	TRBV4-3	TGCGCCAGCAGCCAAGATCTATCCAGGATGCAGTATTTT	CASSQDLSRMQYF
TRBJ2-7	NA	NA	TRBV9	TGTGCCAGCAGCGTAGACGTTATCGGGGGACACGAGCAGTACTTC	CASSVDVIGGHEQYF
TRBJ2-5	NA	TRBD2	TRBV5-1	TGCGCCAGCAGCCAGGCGAGCGGGGGGAGAGAGACCCAGTACTTC	CASSQASGGRETQYF
TRBJ2-3	NA	NA	TRBV6-5	TGTGCCAGCAGTTACTCGATTCGGGGGTCAGATACGCAGTATTTT	CASSYSIRGSDTQYF
TRBJ1-1	NA	NA	TRBV9	TGTGCCAGCAGCCCTCGGGAGAACACTGAAGCTTTCTTT	CASSPRENTEAFF
TRBJ2-7	NA	NA	TRBV27	TGTGCCAGCAGTCCCCGGAGGAGTAGCTCCTACGAGCAGTACTTC	CASSPRRSSSYEQYF
TRBJ1-6	NA	NA	TRBV27	TGTGCCAGCAGTTTATCGAAGCCGTTGGATTCACCCCTCCACTTT	CASSLSKPLDSPLHF
TRBJ1-3	NA	NA	TRBV4-1	TGCGCCAGCGGTAAAGACAGGACGTCTGGAAACACCATATATTTT	CASGKDRTSGNTIYF
TRBJ1-1	NA	NA	TRBV28	TGTGCCAGCAGTCCGGACTTGAACACTGAAGCTTTCTTT	CASSPDLNTEAFF
TRBJ2-5	once	NA	TRBV5-1	TGCGCCAGCAGCGACTACAACGAAGAGACCCAGTACTTC	CASSDYNEETQYF
TRBJ2-1	NA	TRBD1	TRBV7-2	TGTGCCAGCAGCCTTCTCCGGGACAGGGGGTACAATGAGCAGTTCTTC	CASSLLRDRGYNEQFF
TRBJ2-1	NA	TRBD2	TRBV11-2	TGTGCCAGCAGCCCAACCCAAGTAGTCGGGGGGGCCTACAATGAGCAGTTCTTC	CASSPTQVVGGAYNEQFF
TRBJ2-7	once	TRBD2	TRBV4-3	TGCGCCAGCAGCCAAGATCGGGCTAGCGGGGGATACGAGCAGTACTTC	CASSQDRASGGYEQYF
TRBJ1-4	NA	NA	TRBV19	TGTGCCAGTAGTATCCGCCATCGGGGTGAAAAACTGTTTTTT	CASSIRHRGEKLFF
TRBJ2-3	NA	NA	TRBV6-5	TGTGCCAGCCAGGGGACGAACACAGATACGCAGTATTTT	CASQGTNTDTQYF
TRBJ1-1	once	NA	TRBV27	TGTGCCAGCAGTTTATCCAGGGGAGGGGTTGGAGCTTTCTTT	CASSLSRGGVGAFF
TRBJ2-3	once	TRBD1	TRBV15	TGTGCCACCACCCGACAGGGGGAAAGCACAGATACGCAGTATTTT	CATTRQGESTDTQYF
TRBJ2-7	NA	TRBD1	TRBV2	TGTGCCAGCACCCTGGACAGGGGAAGGTCCTACGAGCAGTACTTC	CASTLDRGRSYEQYF
TRBJ1-6	once	NA	TRBV6-6	TGTGCCAGCAGACCTAGCTTTGGGTCACCCCTCCACTTT	CASRPSFGSPLHF
TRBJ1-2	NA	TRBD1	TRBV27	TGTGCCAGCAGTTTCGACAGGGACTATGGCTACACCTTC	CASSFDRDYGYTF
TRBJ2-7	NA	NA	TRBV27	TGTGCCAGCAGTTTAGCGGGGAAATCGTACGAGCAGTACTTC	CASSLAGKSYEQYF
TRBJ2-5	NA	NA	TRBV27	TGTGCCAGCAGTTTTTCCCCCCGCGAACAAGAGACCCAGTACTTC	CASSFSPREQETQYF
TRBJ1-5	NA	NA	TRBV28	TGTGCCAGCAGTTTATTCGGGGAGCGAAATCAGCCCCAGCATTTT	CASSLFGERNQPQHF
TRBJ2-3	NA	TRBD2	TRBV4-3	TGCGCCAGCAGCCACCTAGCGGGGGGGCCGACAGATACGCAGTATTTT	CASSHLAGGPTDTQYF
TRBJ1-1	NA	NA	TRBV7-3	TGTGCCAGCAGCTCCCAGGGGTTGAACACTGAAGCTTTCTTT	CASSSQGLNTEAFF
TRBJ2-3	NA	TRBD2	TRBV2	TGTGCCAGCAGGACCTCTACTAGCGGGGGCTACGGAGATACGCAGTATTTT	CASRTSTSGGYGDTQYF
TRBJ2-2	NA	TRBD2	TRBV5-4	TGTGCCAGCAGCGGGGGTGTGGAGCGGGGGGCCACCGGGGAGCTGTTTTTT	CASSGGVERGATGELFF
TRBJ2-7	NA	TRBD2	TRBV27	TGTGCCAGCAGCCAACTCTCAAACGCGGGGGCCTACGAGCAGTACTTC	CASSQLSNAGAYEQYF
TRBJ2-7	NA	TRBD2	TRBV7-2	TGTGCCAGCAGCTATAGCGGGGGTTACGAGCAGTACTTC	CASSYSGGYEQYF
TRBJ1-1	NA	TRBD1	TRBV5-3	TGTGCCAGAAGCTCTAGACAGGGTATTGAAGCTTTCTTT	CARSSRQGIEAFF
TRBJ2-7	NA	TRBD1	TRBV14	TGTGCCAGCAGCCCATCGGGACAGGGACAGCGCGAGCAGTACTTC	CASSPSGQGQREQYF
TRBJ1-2	NA	NA	TRBV19	TGTGCCAGTAGTATTGGTTCCAGATATGGCTACACCTTC	CASSIGSRYGYTF
TRBJ1-1	NA	NA	TRBV23-1	TGCGCCAGCAGTCGCGGCAGCATGAACACTGAAGCTTTCTTT	CASSRGSMNTEAFF
TRBJ2-5	NA	TRBD1	TRBV5-1	TGCGCCAGCAGCAGACAGGGCCGAGAGACCCAGTACTTC	CASSRQGRETQYF
TRBJ1-5	NA	TRBD1	TRBV5-8	TGTGCCAGCAGCGGACAGGGGTTAGGCAATCAGCCCCAGCATTTT	CASSGQGLGNQPQHF
TRBJ2-7	NA	NA	TRBV6-5	TGTGCCAGCATGAACCGGGACACCTCCTACGAGCAGTACTTC	CASMNRDTSYEQYF
TRBJ2-1	NA	NA	TRBV5-1	TGCGCCAGCATGACGAGACCGGGCCCGGGGAATGAGCAGTTCTTC	CASMTRPGPGNEQFF
TRBJ2-5	once	TRBD2	TRBV5-4	TGTGCCAGCAGCTTGTACCGGGGGGGGCCAGAGACCCAGTACTTC	CASSLYRGGPETQYF
TRBJ2-2	NA	TRBD1	TRBV2	TGTGCCAGCAGCCCGTATCAGGGGGCGAACACCGGGGAGCTGTTTTTT	CASSPYQGANTGELFF
TRBJ2-1	once	TRBD2	TRBV7-8	TGTGCCAGCAGCCTTGGGACTAGTCTGGCGAATGAGCAGTTCTTC	CASSLGTSLANEQFF
TRBJ1-1	NA	NA	TRBV2	TGTGCCAGCAGGACAACGATGAACACTGAAGCTTTCTTT	CASRTTMNTEAFF
TRBJ2-1	NA	NA	TRBV5-6	TGTGCCAGCAGCTACGTCGGGGGAGTCAATGAGCAGTTCTTC	CASSYVGGVNEQFF
TRBJ1-3	NA	NA	TRBV2	TGTGCCGGAGCGTACGAGGGCTCTGGAAACACCATATATTTT	CAGAYEGSGNTIYF
TRBJ1-1	NA	NA	TRBV4-3	TGCGCCAGCAGCCAAGGGACTTGGGTGAACACTGAAGCTTTCTTT	CASSQGTWVNTEAFF
TRBJ2-5	NA	NA	TRBV11-3	TGTGCCAGCAGCTTAGTGGCTGGGGGCTGGGAGACCCAGTACTTC	CASSLVAGGWETQYF
TRBJ2-1	NA	NA	TRBV11-2	TGTGCCAGCAGCCTAGTCGGGCAGGGGATAAATGAGCAGTTCTTC	CASSLVGQGINEQFF
TRBJ1-4	NA	TRBD1	TRBV28	TGTGCCAGCAGTTTCACAGGGGGCTCGGAAAAACTGTTTTTT	CASSFTGGSEKLFF
TRBJ1-2	NA	NA	TRBV2	TGTGCCAGCAGCAAAGTGAACCGCGGCTATGGCTACACCTTC	CASSKVNRGYGYTF
TRBJ1-5	NA	NA	TRBV27	TGTGCCAGCAGGGGGGGTGATCGCGATCAGCCCCAGCATTTT	CASRGGDRDQPQHF
TRBJ2-7	NA	NA	TRBV10-3	TGTGCCATCAGGGACTACCTCGGGGAGCAGTACTTC	CAIRDYLGEQYF
TRBJ1-5	few	NA	TRBV23-1	TGCGCCAGCAGTCAGCCCGGGGGTAATCAGCCCCAGCATTTT	CASSQPGGNQPQHF